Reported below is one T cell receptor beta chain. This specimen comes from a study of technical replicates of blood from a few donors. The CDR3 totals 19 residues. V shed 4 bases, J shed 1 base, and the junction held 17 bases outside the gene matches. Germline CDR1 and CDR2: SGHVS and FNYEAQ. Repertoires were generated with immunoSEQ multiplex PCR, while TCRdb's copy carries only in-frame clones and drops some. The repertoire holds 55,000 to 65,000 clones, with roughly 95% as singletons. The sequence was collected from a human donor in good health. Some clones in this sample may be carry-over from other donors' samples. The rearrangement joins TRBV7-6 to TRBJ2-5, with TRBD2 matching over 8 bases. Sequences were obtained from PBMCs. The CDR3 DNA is TGTGCCAGCAGCTCACGCACTATCGGGACTAGTGCGTCCCAAGAGACCCAGTACTTC. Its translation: CASSSRTIGTSASQETQYF.